This is a list of T cell receptor beta chains from one sample in a study of OX40 agonist ivuxolimab in advanced cancers. Using immunoSEQ multiplex PCR, the repertoire was profiled, and TCRdb retains in-frame clones only, with some absent. Seen here are tens of thousands of clones, roughly 87% observed once, and the top ten hold 2.5% to 3%. The sequences come from CD4+ or CD8+ T cells sorted from blood, collected in a trial of the OX40 agonist ivuxolimab. These receptors came from an adult with an advanced solid tumor such as melanoma, head and neck, liver or kidney cancer. Each CDR3 is given with its conserved first and last residue. The order of the fields is clone size, V gene, D gene, J gene, CDR3 DNA, CDR3 protein. D genes are given only for firm matches. Not all rows give a size; the values are once, few, many and, for expanded clones, a class.

.	TRBV19	.	TRBJ2-3	TGTGCCAGTAGTCTGGGGGGCACAGATACGCAGTATTTT	CASSLGGTDTQYF
.	TRBV18	.	TRBJ2-1	TGTGCCAGCTCACCGAGACAGTCAGGGGAGCAGTTCTTC	CASSPRQSGEQFF
once	TRBV2	TRBD1	TRBJ2-7	TGTGCCAGCAGTCGAGACAGGGGGCAGTACGAGCAGTACTTC	CASSRDRGQYEQYF
.	TRBV19	.	TRBJ2-5	TGTGCCAGTAGTGCCACAGGGAGGGAGCAGTACTTC	CASSATGREQYF
.	TRBV27	.	TRBJ2-1	TGTGCCAGCAGGCCTCGGGAGACCCTTTACAATGAGCAGTTCTTC	CASRPRETLYNEQFF
.	TRBV28	.	TRBJ2-7	TGTGCCAGCAGTTTGAACAGCCGCGAGCAGTACTTC	CASSLNSREQYF
.	TRBV19	TRBD1	TRBJ2-4	TGTGCCAGTAGTGTGTACAGGGGAAGGAACATTCAGTACTTC	CASSVYRGRNIQYF
.	TRBV6-1	.	TRBJ1-1	TGTGCCAGCAGTACGAAACAGGAAGCTTTCTTT	CASSTKQEAFF
.	TRBV7-3	TRBD1	TRBJ2-7	TGTGCCAGCAGTTACACCGGGACAGGGCGCGACGAGCAGTACTTC	CASSYTGTGRDEQYF
.	TRBV7-2	.	TRBJ2-5	TGTGCCAGCAGCCTACACGATTACGATTGGTACCAAGAGACCCAGTACTTC	CASSLHDYDWYQETQYF
.	TRBV7-8	.	TRBJ1-5	TGTGCCAGCAGCTTATCGGAGGTAGGCAATCAGCCCCAGCATTTT	CASSLSEVGNQPQHF
.	TRBV19	TRBD1	TRBJ1-1	TGTGCCAGTAGTACAACACAGGGGGCGGGTAGCACTGAAGCTTTCTTT	CASSTTQGAGSTEAFF
few	TRBV6-6	TRBD2	TRBJ2-1	TGTGCCAGCGTCGCCGGGGGGGAGGGATCCTACAATGAGCAGTTCTTC	CASVAGGEGSYNEQFF
.	TRBV11-2	.	TRBJ2-6	TGTGCCAGCAGGGGAGGGACAGCTGGGGCCAACGTCCTGACTTTC	CASRGGTAGANVLTF
.	TRBV2	.	TRBJ2-4	TGTGCCAGCAGTCCAGAGGGAGCGGGAGCCAAAAACATTCAGTACTTC	CASSPEGAGAKNIQYF
.	TRBV6-1	.	TRBJ2-1	TGTGCCAGCAAACACAGGGGACTGTCCTACAATGAGCAGTTCTTC	CASKHRGLSYNEQFF
.	TRBV5-5	.	TRBJ2-2	TGTGCCAGCAGCAGAGGGTCGGGGACGGGGAACACCGGGGAGCTGTTTTTT	CASSRGSGTGNTGELFF
.	TRBV30	.	TRBJ2-7	TGTGCCTGGAGCCTATCAGGCTACGAGCAGTACTTC	CAWSLSGYEQYF
.	TRBV28	.	TRBJ1-2	TGTGCCAGCAGTTTAGGGGACACTTCCCCTAACTATGGCTACACCTTC	CASSLGDTSPNYGYTF
.	TRBV6-5	.	TRBJ1-1	TGTGCCAGCAGTTACTCGGGGGCGGGAGAAACTGAAGCTTTCTTT	CASSYSGAGETEAFF
few	TRBV6-6	.	TRBJ2-1	TGTGCCAGCAAAAATCCCGGGACACTGAACAATGAGCAGTTCTTC	CASKNPGTLNNEQFF
.	TRBV7-2	TRBD1	TRBJ2-7	TGTGCCAGCAGCAAGGGACAGGGCGCCCTCCGCGAGCAGTACTTC	CASSKGQGALREQYF
.	TRBV9	TRBD1	TRBJ2-7	TGTGCCAGCAGCGTCGCCGGGACCGGGACAGGGCTCGGCGAGCAGTACTTC	CASSVAGTGTGLGEQYF
.	TRBV6-5	TRBD1	TRBJ1-5	TGTGCCAGCAGAACCAGACAGGGTGGCAATCAGCCCCAGCATTTT	CASRTRQGGNQPQHF
.	TRBV7-2	.	TRBJ1-6	TGTGCCAGCAGCTTAGACCCGGGACCCCTCCACTTT	CASSLDPGPLHF
.	TRBV7-2	TRBD1	TRBJ1-2	TGTGCCAGCAGCTTAGCGGGTCAGGGGGCGAATGGCTACACCTTC	CASSLAGQGANGYTF
.	TRBV6-1	TRBD1	TRBJ2-3	TGTGCCAGCAAGGGGGCAGTTTTCACAGATACGCAGTATTTT	CASKGAVFTDTQYF
.	TRBV2	.	TRBJ2-5	TGTGCCAGCAGTGAAGCGCTTCTGGGAGAGACCCAGTACTTC	CASSEALLGETQYF
.	TRBV10-3	TRBD1	TRBJ2-7	TGTGCCATCAGTGCCGAATGGGACAGAACCTACGAGCAGTACTTC	CAISAEWDRTYEQYF
.	TRBV30	.	TRBJ2-1	TGTGCCTGGATCGGTCGCGGGATTTCCTACAATGAGCAGTTCTTC	CAWIGRGISYNEQFF
.	TRBV6-1	.	TRBJ2-3	TGTGCCAGCAGGGCCATCACAGATACGCAGTATTTT	CASRAITDTQYF
.	TRBV5-6	.	TRBJ1-2	TGTGCCAGCAGCCGGCGGGGGGCGGGGGCGCTCGGCTACACCTTC	CASSRRGAGALGYTF
.	TRBV28	TRBD1	TRBJ2-3	TGTGCCAGCAGTAAAACCGGGACAGGGGTGGGAGATACGCAGTATTTT	CASSKTGTGVGDTQYF
.	TRBV4-2	TRBD1	TRBJ1-1	TGTGCCAGCAGCTGGGGACAGGGCACGACTGAAGCTTTCTTT	CASSWGQGTTEAFF
.	TRBV4-3	.	TRBJ1-3	TGCGCCAGCAGCCAACAGGGACTGGCGGCAGGAGGAAACACCATATATTTT	CASSQQGLAAGGNTIYF
.	TRBV10-3	.	TRBJ2-1	TGTGCCATCAGTGAAACCGGGACATACTCCTACAATGAGCAGTTCTTC	CAISETGTYSYNEQFF
.	TRBV5-1	.	TRBJ1-1	TGCGCCAGCAGCTTGGGCATGGGCACTGAAGCTTTCTTT	CASSLGMGTEAFF
once	TRBV10-3	.	TRBJ1-5	TGTGCCATCAGTGAGTCGGGCGCCGGGAGTCAGCCCCAGCATTTT	CAISESGAGSQPQHF
.	TRBV5-6	.	TRBJ2-7	TGTGCCAGCAGCGCGTACGGGGGCCCGGGTCTCTACGAGCAGTACTTC	CASSAYGGPGLYEQYF
few	TRBV5-4	.	TRBJ1-2	TGTGCCAGCAACCCGTCCGGCGGGGCGTCTGGTGGCTATGGCTACACCTTC	CASNPSGGASGGYGYTF